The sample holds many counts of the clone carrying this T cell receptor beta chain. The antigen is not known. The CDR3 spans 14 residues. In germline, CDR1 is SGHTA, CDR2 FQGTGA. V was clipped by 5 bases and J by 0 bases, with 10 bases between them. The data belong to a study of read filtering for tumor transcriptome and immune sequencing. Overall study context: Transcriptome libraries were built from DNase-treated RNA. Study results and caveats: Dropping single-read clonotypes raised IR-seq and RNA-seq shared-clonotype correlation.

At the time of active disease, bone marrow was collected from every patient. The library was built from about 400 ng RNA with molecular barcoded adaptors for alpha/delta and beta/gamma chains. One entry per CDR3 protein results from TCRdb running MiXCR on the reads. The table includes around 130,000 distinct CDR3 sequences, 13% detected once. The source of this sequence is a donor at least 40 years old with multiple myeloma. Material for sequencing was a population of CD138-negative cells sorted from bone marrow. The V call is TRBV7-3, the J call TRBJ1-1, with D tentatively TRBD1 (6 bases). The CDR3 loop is CASSPGHLNTEAFF. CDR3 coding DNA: TGTGCCAGCAGCCCGGGACACTTGAACACTGAAGCTTTCTTT.